Each of the 25 T cell receptor beta chains below was sequenced from the same sample in a study of blood T cell repertoires in COVID-19. Produced via immunoSEQ multiplex PCR; TCRdb's table is partial and in-frame only. This sample carries a few hundred thousand clones, roughly 77% of them seen once, and the ten largest clones take around 1%. Sequenced sample: peripheral blood. The receptors were gathered from a human donor with acute or convalescent COVID-19. The donor label of this sample is uncertain.

J is TRBJ1-5 and V is TRBV19; D may be TRBD1 (5 bases). Trimming took 0 bases from V and 4 from J, leaving 10 bases between them. The CDR3 has 15 amino acids. Germline CDR1 is LNHDA and CDR2 is SQIVND (reference sequence). The CDR3 loop is CASSIEGGGNQPQHF. The CDR3 DNA reads as TGTGCCAGTAGTATAGAGGGCGGGGGAAATCAGCCCCAGCATTTT.

The V and J genes are TRBV19 and TRBJ2-1, with 8 bases that match TRBD2. Germline CDR1 LNHDA, CDR2 SQIVND (reference sequence). The CDR3 consists of 16 residues. V was clipped by 4 bases and J by 5 bases; unmatched bases: 10. DNA of the CDR3: TGTGCCAGTAGTACAACCGGACTAGCCTACCACAATGAGCAGTTCTTC. Translating gives CASSTTGLAYHNEQFF.

This chain uses TRBV19 with TRBJ1-2; D is possibly TRBD1 (6 bases). Germline V gene data show CDR1 as LNHDA and CDR2 as SQIVND (reference sequence). V shed 5 bases and J shed 6 bases, with 16 bases lying between them. The CDR3 totals 14 residues. This CDR3 reads CASSPDRRSDGYTF. CDR3 nucleotides: TGTGCCAGTAGTCCAGACAGGAGATCTGATGGCTACACCTTC.

The chain couples TRBV2 to TRBJ2-1; TRBD2 aligns across 7 bases. Germline CDR1 SNHLY, CDR2 FYNNEI. J was trimmed by 5 bases and V by 4 bases; bases with no gene match: 8. The CDR3 is 15 amino acids. The CDR3 bases are TGTGCCAGCAGTGGGGCGGGACTACGCAACAATGAGCAGTTCTTC. Protein: CASSGAGLRNNEQFF. Looking up the rest from reference TRBV2 and TRBJ2-1 gives the full variable domain: EPEVTQTPSHQVTQMGQEVILRCVPISNHLYFYWYRQILGQKVEFLVSFYNNEISEKSEIFDDQFSVERPDGSNFTLKIRSTKLEDSAMYFCASSGAGLRNNEQFFGPGTRLTVL.

There are many counts of this clone. The CDR3 loop is CASSIVGQGANQPQHF. Here the CDR3 DNA reads TGTGCCAGTAGTATTGTGGGGCAGGGGGCGAATCAGCCCCAGCATTTT. The rearrangement links TRBV19 to TRBJ1-5; 8 nucleotides line up with TRBD1. The CDR3 runs 16 residues. Germline CDR1 reads LNHDA; CDR2 reads SQIVND (reference sequence). The V segment lost 3 bases and the J segment 4 bases; nucleotides outside the gene matches: 8.

V usage is TRBV5-1 and J usage is TRBJ2-1, with TRBD2 matching over 8 bases. J gave up 4 bases and V 4 bases, and 7 bases lay outside the gene matches. Per germline, CDR1 SGHRS and CDR2 YFSETQ. This CDR3 region has 15 residues. The chain's CDR3 is CASSQIAGPYNEQFF. The DNA for the CDR3 is TGCGCCAGCAGCCAGATAGCGGGGCCATACAATGAGCAGTTCTTC.

The chain couples TRBV6-5 to TRBJ2-1, with D unresolved. This CDR3 is built from 10 residues. V lost 10 bases to trimming and J lost 7 bases, with 8 bases between them. Per germline, CDR1 MNHEY and CDR2 SVGAGI. CDR3 protein: CATFLNEQFF. The CDR3 DNA follows: TGTGCCACCTTTCTTAATGAGCAGTTCTTC.

The chain uses TRBV5-6 and TRBJ2-3; D not certain. Trimming pared 4 bases from V and 2 bases from J, leaving 11 bases between. CDR3 length: 14 residues. CDR1 SGHDT and CDR2 YYEEEE come from the germline V gene. CDR3 region: CASSPRLDTDTQYF. As DNA, the CDR3 is TGTGCCAGCAGCCCCAGACTCGACACAGATACGCAGTATTTT. The full variable domain, completed using reference TRBV5-6 and TRBJ2-3, is DAGVTQSPTHLIKTRGQQVTLRCSPKSGHDTVSWYQQALGQGPQFIFQYYEEEERQRGNFPDRFSGHQFPNYSSELNVNALLLGDSALYLCASSPRLDTDTQYFGPGTRLTVL.

This clone has a single count. CDR3 nucleotides: TGTGCCAGCAGTCCTGACAGGGCGAGCACTGAAGCTTTCTTT. Protein sequence: CASSPDRASTEAFF. The V and J genes are TRBV6-6 and TRBJ1-1; the match to TRBD1 covers 7 bases. There are 14 residues in the CDR3. Germline CDR1 is MNHNY and CDR2 is SVGAGI (reference sequence). Germline trimming cut 5 bases from V and 4 bases from J; bases unmatched to any gene: 7.

Only a few counts were recorded for this clone. The V and J genes are TRBV5-1 and TRBJ1-1; D might be TRBD1 (5 bases). V was clipped by 7 bases and J by 4 bases, with 17 bases between them. Germline V gives CDR1 SGHRS, CDR2 YFSETQ. This CDR3 region has 14 residues. In DNA form, the CDR3 reads TGCGCCAGCTTCCTCCGGGGCGGGGGCACTGAAGCTTTCTTT. This translates into CASFLRGGGTEAFF.

The chain recombines TRBV5-5 with TRBJ1-2, with 8 bases fitting TRBD1. Germline CDR1 is SGHKS and CDR2 is YYEKEE (reference sequence). The J segment lost 1 base and the V segment lost 4 bases, leaving 9 bases of the junction unmatched. This CDR3 spans 16 amino acids. In DNA form, the CDR3 reads TGTGCCAGCAGCGAAGGACAGGGAGGAGGTAACTATGGCTACACCTTC. Its protein product is CASSEGQGGGNYGYTF.

This clone was seen more than once but under ten times. The chain recombines TRBV5-1 with TRBJ2-2; 7 bases agree with TRBD1. Germline V gene lookup returns CDR1 SGHRS and CDR2 YFSETQ. Germline trimming cut 5 bases from V and 7 bases from J; bases unmatched to any gene: 11. The CDR3 consists of 15 residues. This chain's CDR3 is CASSLSTGVGGELFF. Here the CDR3 DNA reads TGCGCCAGCAGTTTGTCCACAGGGGTCGGCGGGGAGCTGTTTTTT.

The chain has TRBV10-3 and TRBJ2-7; perhaps TRBD2 as D (6 bases). The CDR3 has 14 amino acids. Germline V CDR1 and CDR2: ENHRY, SYGVKD. The V end lost 0 bases, the J end lost 3 bases, and 9 bases lay between the germline ends. Here the CDR3 reads CAISESGGDYEQYF. CDR3 DNA: TGTGCCATCAGTGAGTCGGGCGGGGACTACGAGCAGTACTTC.

This clone was recorded once. V gene TRBV7-9 combines with J gene TRBJ1-4; possible D gene TRBD1, 6 bases. The V and J ends lost 0 bases and 6 bases respectively, with 11 bases between them. CDR3 length equals 15 residues. The germline V gene encodes CDR1 SEHNR and CDR2 FQNEAQ (reference sequence). CDR3 sequence (DNA): TGTGCCAGCAGCTTAGCGGGGGCAGCATATGAAAAACTGTTTTTT. Translating it yields CASSLAGAAYEKLFF.

The chain couples TRBV14 to TRBJ1-2; the match to TRBD1 covers 8 bases. CDR3 length: 15 residues. Trimming at V came to 3 bases and at J to 2 bases, leaving 5 bases not matched to a gene. Germline loops: CDR1 SGHDN, CDR2 FVKESK. The CDR3 sequence is CASSHYQGANYGYTF. CDR3 bases: TGTGCCAGCAGCCACTACCAGGGGGCAAACTATGGCTACACCTTC.

V and J are TRBV5-1 and TRBJ2-1, with TRBD2 matching over 9 bases. Germline trimming cut 0 bases from V and 5 bases from J; bases unmatched to any gene: 3. The CDR3 covers 15 residues. Germline V gives CDR1 SGHRS, CDR2 YFSETQ. CDR3 DNA sequence: TGCGCCAGCAGCTTGGTTAGCGGGGGTAACAATGAGCAGTTCTTC. It encodes CASSLVSGGNNEQFF.

V is TRBV6-2 or TRBV6-3 and J is TRBJ1-4; D gene uncertain. The CDR3 spans 15 residues. CDR1 is MNHEY, CDR2 SVGEGT, per germline. Between the trimmed V and J ends, which lost 2 bases and 3 bases, there was a span of 10 bases. CDR3 DNA sequence: TGTGCCAGCAGTTACGTCGGAGGTCCTAATGAAAAACTGTTTTTT. This encodes CASSYVGGPNEKLFF.

The rearrangement uses TRBV6-2 or TRBV6-3 and TRBJ1-6; unclear D gene. Deletions cut 5 bases from V and 0 bases from J, with 20 bases between. The CDR3 length is 19 residues. Looked up from germline, CDR1 is MNHEY and CDR2 is SVGEGT. The CDR3 nucleotides read TGTGCCAGCAGTCAAAACTTAGGAGGTTTGGGCTCCTATAATTCACCCCTCCACTTT. It yields the protein CASSQNLGGLGSYNSPLHF.

This clone was seen only once. The sample holds other DNA sequences that translate to the same CDR3. V usage is TRBV6-5 and J usage is TRBJ1-2, with D possibly matching TRBD1 (6 bases). Trimming removed 5 bases from V and 2 bases from J, with 9 bases in between. CDR1 and CDR2 (germline): MNHEY, SVGAGI. This CDR3 comprises 13 residues. CDR3: CASSPDRNYGYTF. Written as DNA, the CDR3 is TGTGCCAGCAGTCCGGACAGAAACTATGGCTACACCTTC.

This chain connects TRBV6-5 to TRBJ2-3; 8 nucleotides match TRBD1. V lost 6 bases and J lost 4; bases outside the gene matches: 6. The CDR3 sequence is 14 residues long. Germline CDR1 and CDR2: MNHEY and SVGAGI. DNA for the CDR3: TGTGCCAGCAGAACTGACAGGGGCCCAGATACGCAGTATTTT. Protein product: CASRTDRGPDTQYF.

The chain links TRBV5-1 to TRBJ1-1, with D perhaps matching TRBD1 (6 bases). With 0 bases removed from V and 5 bases from J, the gap between germline ends came to 8 bases. The CDR3 contains 13 residues. The V gene's germline CDR1 is SGHRS and CDR2 YFSETQ. CDR3 in amino acids: CASSLDRVTEAFF. The CDR3 DNA reads TGCGCCAGCAGCTTGGACAGGGTGACTGAAGCTTTCTTT.

The chain employs TRBV18 and TRBJ2-2; 10 positions agree with TRBD1. V trimming: 6 bases; J trimming: 3 bases; junction bases outside the gene matches: 10. Looked up from germline, CDR1 is KGHSH and CDR2 is LQKENI. CDR3 size: 17 residues. CDR3 residues: CASSKYRGQGDTGELFF. The CDR3 DNA reads TGTGCCAGCTCCAAATATCGAGGACAGGGGGACACCGGGGAGCTGTTTTTT.

This chain uses TRBV5-1 with TRBJ2-2; D uncertain. V was clipped by 0 bases and J by 0 bases, with 6 bases between them. The CDR3 covers 15 residues. Germline V CDR1 and CDR2: SGHRS, YFSETQ. CDR3 DNA sequence: TGCGCCAGCAGCTTGGCACTATCGAACACCGGGGAGCTGTTTTTT. Protein: CASSLALSNTGELFF.

About this clone: Other DNA variants within this sample encode the same CDR3. The CDR3 DNA follows: TGTGCCTGGAGCGGGGCGGGGGGCAATGAGCAGTTCTTC. It translates to CAWSGAGGNEQFF. The chain employs TRBV30 and TRBJ2-1, with 8 bases fitting TRBD2. V was pared by 3 bases and J by 6 bases, with 4 bases of the junction left unmatched. Germline CDR1 and CDR2: GTSNPN and SVGIG (reference sequence). The CDR3 is 13 amino acids.

The V call is TRBV7-9, the J call TRBJ1-3; possibly TRBD1 for D (6 bases). The CDR3 is 19 amino acids. V shed 3 bases and J shed 2 bases, with 23 bases lying between them. Germline V lookup: CDR1 SEHNR, CDR2 FQNEAQ (reference sequence). The CDR3 bases are TGTGCCAGCAGCTTGCCCGGGACACGTCAAACCCAGGCTGGAAACACCATATATTTT. Translated: CASSLPGTRQTQAGNTIYF.